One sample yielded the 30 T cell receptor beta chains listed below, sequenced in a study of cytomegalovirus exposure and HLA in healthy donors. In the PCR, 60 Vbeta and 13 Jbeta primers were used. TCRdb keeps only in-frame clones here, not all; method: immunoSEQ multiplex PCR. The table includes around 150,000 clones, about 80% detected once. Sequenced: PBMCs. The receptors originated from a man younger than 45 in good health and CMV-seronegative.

As DNA, the CDR3 is TGTGCCAGTAGTTGGGGGGACAATTCACCCCTCCACTTT. Translated, it gives CASSWGDNSPLHF. The chain is built from TRBV19 and TRBJ1-6, with D possibly being TRBD1 (5 bases). CDR1 LNHDA and CDR2 SQIVND come from the germline V gene (reference sequence). The CDR3 loop spans 13 amino acids. Trimming removed 5 bases at V and 7 bases at J, with 9 bases between.

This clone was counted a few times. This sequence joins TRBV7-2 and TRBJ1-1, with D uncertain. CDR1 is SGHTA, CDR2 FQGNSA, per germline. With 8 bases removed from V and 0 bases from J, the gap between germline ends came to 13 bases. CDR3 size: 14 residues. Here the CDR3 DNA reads TGTGCCAGCTTACGGGGAATCATGAACACTGAAGCTTTCTTT. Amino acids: CASLRGIMNTEAFF.

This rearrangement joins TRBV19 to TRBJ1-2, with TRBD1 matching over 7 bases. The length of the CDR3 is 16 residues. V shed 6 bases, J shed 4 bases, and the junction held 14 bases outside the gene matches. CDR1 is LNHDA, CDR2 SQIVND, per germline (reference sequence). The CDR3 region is CASSPMEGGQIYGYTF. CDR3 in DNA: TGTGCCAGTAGCCCTATGGAGGGGGGACAGATCTATGGCTACACCTTC.

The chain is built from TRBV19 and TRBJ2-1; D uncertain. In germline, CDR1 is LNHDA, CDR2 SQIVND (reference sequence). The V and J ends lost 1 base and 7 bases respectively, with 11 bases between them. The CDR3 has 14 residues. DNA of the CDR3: TGTGCCAGTAGTATAGGATCGCTAGGTAATGAGCAGTTCTTC. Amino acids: CASSIGSLGNEQFF.

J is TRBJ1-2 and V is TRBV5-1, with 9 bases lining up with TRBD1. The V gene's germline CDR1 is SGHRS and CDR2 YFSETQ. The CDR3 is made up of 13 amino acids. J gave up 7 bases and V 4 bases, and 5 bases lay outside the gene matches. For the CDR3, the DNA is TGCGCCAGCAGCAGGGACAGGGTCTCTGGCTACACCTTC. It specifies CASSRDRVSGYTF.

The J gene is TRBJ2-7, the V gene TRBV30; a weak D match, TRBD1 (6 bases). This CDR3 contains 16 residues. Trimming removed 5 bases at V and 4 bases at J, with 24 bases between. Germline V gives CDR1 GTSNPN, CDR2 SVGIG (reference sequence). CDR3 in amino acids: CAWESSRDTKHYEQYF. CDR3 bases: TGTGCCTGGGAATCAAGCCGGGACACCAAGCATTACGAGCAGTACTTC.

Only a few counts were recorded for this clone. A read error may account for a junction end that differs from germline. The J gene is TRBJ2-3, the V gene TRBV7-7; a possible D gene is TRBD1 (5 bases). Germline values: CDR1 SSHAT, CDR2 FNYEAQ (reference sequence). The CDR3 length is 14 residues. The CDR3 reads CASSLGQGADTQYF. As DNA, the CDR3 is TGTGCTAGCAGCTTAGGGCAGGGTGCAGATACGCAGTATTTT.

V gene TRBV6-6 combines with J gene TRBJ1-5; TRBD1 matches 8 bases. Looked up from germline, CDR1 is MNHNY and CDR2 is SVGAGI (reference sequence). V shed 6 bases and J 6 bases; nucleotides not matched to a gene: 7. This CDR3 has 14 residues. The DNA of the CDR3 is TGTGCCAGCAGCTCGACAGGGGCCGGTCAGCCCCAGCATTTT. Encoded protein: CASSSTGAGQPQHF.

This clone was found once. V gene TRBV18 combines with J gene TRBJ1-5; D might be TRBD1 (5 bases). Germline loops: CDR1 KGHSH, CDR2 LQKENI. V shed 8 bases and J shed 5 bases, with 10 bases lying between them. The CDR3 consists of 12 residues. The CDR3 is CASRGGDQPQHF. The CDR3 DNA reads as TGTGCCAGCCGGGGGGGAGATCAGCCCCAGCATTTT.

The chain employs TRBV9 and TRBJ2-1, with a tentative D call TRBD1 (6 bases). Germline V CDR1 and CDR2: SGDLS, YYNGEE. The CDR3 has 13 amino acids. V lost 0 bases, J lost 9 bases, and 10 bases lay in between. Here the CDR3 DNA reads TGTGCCAGCAGCGTAGGGCCAGGGGTTGAGCAGTTCTTC. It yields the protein CASSVGPGVEQFF.

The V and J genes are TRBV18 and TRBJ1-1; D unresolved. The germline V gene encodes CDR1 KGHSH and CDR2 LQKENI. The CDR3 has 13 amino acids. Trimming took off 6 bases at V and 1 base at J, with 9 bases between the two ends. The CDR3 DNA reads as TGTGCCAGCTCGACCGGGAGGAACACTGAAGCTTTCTTT. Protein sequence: CASSTGRNTEAFF. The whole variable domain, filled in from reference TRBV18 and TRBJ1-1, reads NAGVMQNPRHLVRRRGQEARLRCSPMKGHSHVYWYRQLPEEGLKFMVYLQKENIIDESGMPKERFSAEFPKEGPSILRIQQVVRGDSAAYFCASSTGRNTEAFFGQGTRLTVV.

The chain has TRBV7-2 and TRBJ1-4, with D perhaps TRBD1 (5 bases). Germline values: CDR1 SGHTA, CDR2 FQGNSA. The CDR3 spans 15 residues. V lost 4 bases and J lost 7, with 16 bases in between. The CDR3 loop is CASSSQGAESEKLFF. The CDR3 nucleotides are TGTGCCAGCAGCTCACAAGGGGCTGAGTCTGAAAAACTGTTTTTT.

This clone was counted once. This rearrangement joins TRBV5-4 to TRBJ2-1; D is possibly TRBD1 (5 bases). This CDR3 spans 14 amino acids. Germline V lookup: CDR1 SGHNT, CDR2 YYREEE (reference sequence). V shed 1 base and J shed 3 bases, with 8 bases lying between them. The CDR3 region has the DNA TGTGCCAGCAGCTTGCAGGGATACTACAATGAGCAGTTCTTC. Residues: CASSLQGYYNEQFF.

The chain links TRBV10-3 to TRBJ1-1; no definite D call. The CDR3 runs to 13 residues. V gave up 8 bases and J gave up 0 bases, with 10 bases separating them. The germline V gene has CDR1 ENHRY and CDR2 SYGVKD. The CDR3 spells CAIGSLMNTEAFF. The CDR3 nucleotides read TGTGCCATCGGATCACTAATGAACACTGAAGCTTTCTTT.

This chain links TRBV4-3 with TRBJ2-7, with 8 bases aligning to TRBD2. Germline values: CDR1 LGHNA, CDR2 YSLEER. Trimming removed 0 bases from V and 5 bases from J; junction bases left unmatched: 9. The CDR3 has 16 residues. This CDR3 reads CASSQDWAGGPNEQYF. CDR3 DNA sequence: TGCGCCAGCAGCCAAGATTGGGCGGGAGGCCCTAACGAGCAGTACTTC.

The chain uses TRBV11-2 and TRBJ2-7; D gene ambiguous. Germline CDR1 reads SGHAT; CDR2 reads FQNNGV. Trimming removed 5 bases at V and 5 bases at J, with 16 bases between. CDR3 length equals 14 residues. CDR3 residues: CASSRRLESHEQYF. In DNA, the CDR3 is TGTGCCAGCAGCCGACGTCTAGAATCACACGAGCAGTACTTC.

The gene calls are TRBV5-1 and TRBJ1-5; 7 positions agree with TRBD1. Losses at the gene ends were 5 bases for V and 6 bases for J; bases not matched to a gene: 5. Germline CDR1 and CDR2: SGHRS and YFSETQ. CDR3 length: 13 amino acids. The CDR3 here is CASREGAGQPQHF. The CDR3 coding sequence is TGCGCCAGCAGGGAGGGGGCGGGTCAGCCCCAGCATTTT.

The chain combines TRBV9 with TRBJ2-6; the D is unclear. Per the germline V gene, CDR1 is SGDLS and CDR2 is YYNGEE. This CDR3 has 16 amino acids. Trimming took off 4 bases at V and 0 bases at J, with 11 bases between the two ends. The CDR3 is CASSPPSYSGANVLTF. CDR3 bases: TGTGCCAGCAGCCCCCCCTCGTACTCTGGGGCCAACGTCCTGACTTTC.

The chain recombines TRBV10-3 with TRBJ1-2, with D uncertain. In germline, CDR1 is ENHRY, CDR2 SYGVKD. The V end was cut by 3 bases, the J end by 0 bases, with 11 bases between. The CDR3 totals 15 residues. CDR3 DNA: TGTGCCATCAGTGATGCGAGGGAAGCTAACTATGGCTACACCTTC. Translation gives CAISDAREANYGYTF.

CDR3 residues: CASSVYSWDRINQPQHF. The CDR3 coding sequence is TGTGCCAGCAGTGTATATTCGTGGGACAGGATAAATCAGCCCCAGCATTTT. V gene TRBV28 combines with J gene TRBJ1-5, with 8 nucleotides matching TRBD1. The CDR3 is 17 amino acids. Losses at the gene ends were 5 bases for V and 4 bases for J; bases not matched to a gene: 13. Germline V CDR1 and CDR2: MDHEN, SYDVKM.

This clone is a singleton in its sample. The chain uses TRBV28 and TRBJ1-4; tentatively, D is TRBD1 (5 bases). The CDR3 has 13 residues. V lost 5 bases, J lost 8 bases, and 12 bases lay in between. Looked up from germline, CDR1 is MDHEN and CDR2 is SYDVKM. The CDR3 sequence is CASSLDRKEKLFF. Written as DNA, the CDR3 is TGTGCCAGCAGTCTCGACAGAAAGGAAAAACTGTTTTTT.

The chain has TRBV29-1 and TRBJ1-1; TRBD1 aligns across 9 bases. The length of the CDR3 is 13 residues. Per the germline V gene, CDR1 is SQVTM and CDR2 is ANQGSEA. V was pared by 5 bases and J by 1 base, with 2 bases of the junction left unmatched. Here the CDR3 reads CSVQGQGNTEAFF. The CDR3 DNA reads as TGCAGCGTTCAGGGACAGGGGAACACTGAAGCTTTCTTT.

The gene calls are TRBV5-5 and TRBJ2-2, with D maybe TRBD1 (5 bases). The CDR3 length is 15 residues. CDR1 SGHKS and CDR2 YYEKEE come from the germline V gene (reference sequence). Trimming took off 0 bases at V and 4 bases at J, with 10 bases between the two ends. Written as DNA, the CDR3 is TGTGCCAGCAGCTTGGCCCTAAGGGGCACCGGGGAGCTGTTTTTT. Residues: CASSLALRGTGELFF.

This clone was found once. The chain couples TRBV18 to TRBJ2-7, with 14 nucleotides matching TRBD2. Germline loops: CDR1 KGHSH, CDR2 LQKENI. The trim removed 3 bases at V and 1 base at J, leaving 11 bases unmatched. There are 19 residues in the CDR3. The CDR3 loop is CASSPLGTSGRPLSYEQYF. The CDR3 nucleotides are TGTGCCAGCTCACCCCTCGGGACTAGCGGGAGACCCCTATCCTACGAGCAGTACTTC.

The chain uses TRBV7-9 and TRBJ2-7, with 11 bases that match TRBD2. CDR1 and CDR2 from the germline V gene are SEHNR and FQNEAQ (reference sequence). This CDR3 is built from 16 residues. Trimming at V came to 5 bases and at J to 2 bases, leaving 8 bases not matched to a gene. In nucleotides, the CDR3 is TGTGCCAGCAGCCGCACTAGCGGGAGAGGGGCCTACGAGCAGTACTTC. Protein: CASSRTSGRGAYEQYF.

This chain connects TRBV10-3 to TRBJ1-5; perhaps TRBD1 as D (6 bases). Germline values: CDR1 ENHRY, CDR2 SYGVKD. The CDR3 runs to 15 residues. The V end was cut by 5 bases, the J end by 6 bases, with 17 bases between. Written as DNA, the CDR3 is TGTGCCATCAGTCGGGACATCCAAGGCAGTCAGCCCCAGCATTTT. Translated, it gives CAISRDIQGSQPQHF.

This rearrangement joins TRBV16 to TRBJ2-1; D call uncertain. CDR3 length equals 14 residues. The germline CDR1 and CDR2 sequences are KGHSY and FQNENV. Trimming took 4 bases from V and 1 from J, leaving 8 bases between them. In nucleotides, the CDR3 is TGTGCCAGCAGCCTAGGCGGATCCTACAATGAGCAGTTCTTC. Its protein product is CASSLGGSYNEQFF.

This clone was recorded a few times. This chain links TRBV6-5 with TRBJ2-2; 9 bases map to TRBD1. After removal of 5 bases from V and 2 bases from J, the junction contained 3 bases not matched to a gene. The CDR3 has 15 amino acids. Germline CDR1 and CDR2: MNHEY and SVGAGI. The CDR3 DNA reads TGTGCCAGCAGTCGACAGGGGGTTAACACCGGGGAGCTGTTTTTT. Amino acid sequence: CASSRQGVNTGELFF.

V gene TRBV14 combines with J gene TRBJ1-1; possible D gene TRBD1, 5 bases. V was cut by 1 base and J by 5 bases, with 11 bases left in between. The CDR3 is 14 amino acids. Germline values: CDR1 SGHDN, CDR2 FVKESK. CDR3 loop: CASSQAGGGTEAFF. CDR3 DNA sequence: TGTGCCAGCAGCCAAGCCGGGGGAGGAACTGAAGCTTTCTTT. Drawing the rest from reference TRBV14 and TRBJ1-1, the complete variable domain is EAGVTQFPSHSVIEKGQTVTLRCDPISGHDNLYWYRRVMGKEIKFLLHFVKESKQDESGMPNNRFLAERTGGTYSTLKVQPAELEDSGVYFCASSQAGGGTEAFFGQGTRLTVV.

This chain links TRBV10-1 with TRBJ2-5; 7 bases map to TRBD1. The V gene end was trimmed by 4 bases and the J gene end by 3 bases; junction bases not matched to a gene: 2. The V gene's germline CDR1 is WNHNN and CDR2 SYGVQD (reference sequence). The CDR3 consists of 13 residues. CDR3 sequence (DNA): TGCGCCAGCAGTGGAGGGGGCGAAGAGACCCAGTACTTC. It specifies CASSGGGEETQYF.